This T cell receptor (beta chain) was identified in a study of shared T cell receptors in the human thymus. Profiling relied on immunoSEQ multiplex PCR, and the TCRdb table lists in-frame clones only, not all of them. The sample includes over 450,000 clones, around 82% of them seen just once. The CDR3 runs 18 residues. Trimming shortened V by 1 base and J by 2 bases, and 15 bases separated the two germline ends. Looked up from germline, CDR1 is LGHNA and CDR2 is YSLEER. The sample also formed part of further work on human thymus T cells. As that study records: The donors were infants in Finland with congenital heart defects, otherwise immunologically healthy. Thymic samples were excised during corrective heart operations. Within thymic and blood repertoires, V and J gene usage appeared to be biased. Overlap was high between thymic repertoires from unrelated individuals, as reported in related research.

The source is a boy younger than two with a congenital heart defect. This chain joins TRBV4-3 and TRBJ2-6; a weak D match, TRBD2 (6 bases). The sample taken for sequencing was thymocytes. The CDR3 spells CASSQGRGSPTGANVLTF. The CDR3 nucleotides are TGCGCCAGCAGCCAAGGGCGGGGCAGCCCGACTGGGGCCAACGTCCTGACTTTC.